These T cell receptor beta chains were read from a single sample in a study of shared clonotypes between healthy human individuals. The repertoire was sequenced with immunoSEQ multiplex PCR; TCRdb's copy has only in-frame clones and lacks some. The sample lists 550,000 to 750,000 clones; approximately 90% were seen once. Source material: naive CD8+ T cells sorted from blood. Receptors were obtained from a man younger than 40 in good health. CDR3s include the opening cysteine and the closing phenylalanine or tryptophan.

v_gene	CDR3aa
TRBV2	CASTDRGPTDTQYF
TRBV19	CASSKLRAAGAVWIGEQFF
TRBV29-1	CSVGTSGRVDEQFF
TRBV4-2	CASSQGGSGRVPFYNEQFF
TRBV13	CASSHSGDEQFF
TRBV2	CASRSYGGNEQFF
TRBV5-6	CASSFGTGGRETEAFF
TRBV7-2	CASSLDPYEQYF
TRBV27	CASSRLQGRHQEQFF
TRBV5-1	CASSLVVGTITYEQYF
TRBV6-5	CASSYSKGGELFF
TRBV2	CASSEEVGSYEQYF
TRBV2	CASMETSGRGTQYF
TRBV6-5	CASSPAGGRYEQYF
TRBV5-6	CASSWDRGDEKLFF
TRBV5-4	CASSFGGNTIYF
TRBV6-5	CASSYATGGNTGELFF
TRBV10-3	CAISTDRGTEAFF
TRBV2	CASRTPRRNEQFF
TRBV5-6	CASSLRGQVTQYF
TRBV7-9	CASSFGTDEQFF
TRBV7-9	CASSSIAGDRTDTQYF
TRBV6-5	CASSSLVTQYF
TRBV7-2	CASSRLGGSEQYF
TRBV5-6	CASSQSTGYPYNEQFF
TRBV19	CASSPGLSTDTQYF
TRBV11-2	CASSWPRGNEQFF
TRBV4-1	CASSPLVTGTIAKNIQYF
TRBV5-4	CASSSLAGNTGELFF
TRBV27	CASSILAGVPDTQYF
TRBV27	CASSPSYEQYF
TRBV7-9	CASSLASGGEQYF
TRBV6-5	CASSRAGPSYEQYF